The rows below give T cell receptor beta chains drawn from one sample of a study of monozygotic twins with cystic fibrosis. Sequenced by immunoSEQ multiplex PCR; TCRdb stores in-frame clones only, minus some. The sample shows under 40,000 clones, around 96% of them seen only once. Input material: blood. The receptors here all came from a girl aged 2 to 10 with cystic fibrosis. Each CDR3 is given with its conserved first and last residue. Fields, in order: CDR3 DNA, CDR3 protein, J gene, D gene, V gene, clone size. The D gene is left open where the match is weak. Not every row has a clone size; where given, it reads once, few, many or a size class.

CDR3nt: TGTGCCAGCAGCTTATGGGGCGGGGGCCTCCAAGAGACCCAGTACTTC
CDR3aa: CASSLWGGGLQETQYF
j_gene: TRBJ2-5
d_gene: -
v_gene: TRBV13
abundance: -

CDR3nt: TGTGCCAGCAGCCCTGGACTTGGACTAGCTGCCTACAATGAGCAGTTCTTC
CDR3aa: CASSPGLGLAAYNEQFF
j_gene: TRBJ2-1
d_gene: TRBD2
v_gene: TRBV13
abundance: -

CDR3nt: TGTGCCAGGGGGGGGCAGACCCTGAACACTGAAGCTTTCTTT
CDR3aa: CARGGQTLNTEAFF
j_gene: TRBJ1-1
d_gene: -
v_gene: TRBV2
abundance: -

CDR3nt: TGCGCCAGCAGCCCATGGGACGGCACAGATACGCAGTATTTT
CDR3aa: CASSPWDGTDTQYF
j_gene: TRBJ2-3
d_gene: -
v_gene: TRBV5-1
abundance: -

CDR3nt: TGTGCCAGCAGTCAGGGGGATGGCTACACCTTC
CDR3aa: CASSQGDGYTF
j_gene: TRBJ1-2
d_gene: TRBD1
v_gene: TRBV6-1
abundance: once

CDR3nt: TGTGCCAGCCTCCAACGGGACCACGGGGCTTTCTTT
CDR3aa: CASLQRDHGAFF
j_gene: TRBJ1-1
d_gene: -
v_gene: TRBV2
abundance: few

CDR3nt: TGTGCCCCAGGGGGCCTTCTTAGGGACAATGAGCAGTTCTTC
CDR3aa: CAPGGLLRDNEQFF
j_gene: TRBJ2-1
d_gene: -
v_gene: TRBV21-1
abundance: -

CDR3nt: TGTGCCTGGGCCAGAAGCAAGTACGAGCAGTACTTC
CDR3aa: CAWARSKYEQYF
j_gene: TRBJ2-7
d_gene: -
v_gene: TRBV30
abundance: once

CDR3nt: TGTGCCAGCAGCTTGGACAGGGGCCTTTATGGCTACACCTTC
CDR3aa: CASSLDRGLYGYTF
j_gene: TRBJ1-2
d_gene: TRBD1
v_gene: TRBV5-4
abundance: -

CDR3nt: TGCAGCGGGAGATTCCAAGAGACCCAGTACTTC
CDR3aa: CSGRFQETQYF
j_gene: TRBJ2-5
d_gene: -
v_gene: TRBV29-1
abundance: -

CDR3nt: TGTGCCAGCAGCCCTCAGAGGCAGGGAGGGACCGGGGAGCTGTTTTTT
CDR3aa: CASSPQRQGGTGELFF
j_gene: TRBJ2-2
d_gene: TRBD2
v_gene: TRBV7-2
abundance: -

CDR3nt: TGCGCCAGCAGCCAGGGTGGGAGTCATCAGCCCCAGCATTTT
CDR3aa: CASSQGGSHQPQHF
j_gene: TRBJ1-5
d_gene: -
v_gene: TRBV4-1
abundance: -

CDR3nt: TGTGCCAGCAGTTACTCGCTAGCCGCCCACGAGCAGTACTTC
CDR3aa: CASSYSLAAHEQYF
j_gene: TRBJ2-7
d_gene: -
v_gene: TRBV6-5
abundance: -

CDR3nt: TGTGCCAGTATGGGAGTTCTAGCGCCTACAGGCACCGGGGAGCTGTTTTTT
CDR3aa: CASMGVLAPTGTGELFF
j_gene: TRBJ2-2
d_gene: -
v_gene: TRBV19
abundance: -

CDR3nt: TGTGCCAGCAGTGAATACCTTCTTGAAAAACTGTTTTTT
CDR3aa: CASSEYLLEKLFF
j_gene: TRBJ1-4
d_gene: -
v_gene: TRBV2
abundance: -

CDR3nt: TGTGCCAGCAGCTTAGCGCTTTCGGGGGGCCTAGTTAAAGCTTTCTTT
CDR3aa: CASSLALSGGLVKAFF
j_gene: TRBJ1-1
d_gene: -
v_gene: TRBV7-2
abundance: -

CDR3nt: TGTGCCTGGGGGGGGCGAACTAATGAAAAACTGTTTTTT
CDR3aa: CAWGGRTNEKLFF
j_gene: TRBJ1-4
d_gene: -
v_gene: TRBV30
abundance: once

CDR3nt: TGTGCCAGCAGCCAAGGGACTAGCGGCTCCTACAATGAGCAGTTCTTC
CDR3aa: CASSQGTSGSYNEQFF
j_gene: TRBJ2-1
d_gene: TRBD2
v_gene: TRBV4-2
abundance: -

CDR3nt: TGTGCCTGGAGTGCCGTATGGGGAGGGGGCGTGCAGCAGTACTTC
CDR3aa: CAWSAVWGGGVQQYF
j_gene: TRBJ2-5
d_gene: -
v_gene: TRBV30
abundance: -

CDR3nt: TGCGCCAGCAGCTTGGACAGCCCTAACACTGAAGCTTTCTTT
CDR3aa: CASSLDSPNTEAFF
j_gene: TRBJ1-1
d_gene: -
v_gene: TRBV5-1
abundance: -